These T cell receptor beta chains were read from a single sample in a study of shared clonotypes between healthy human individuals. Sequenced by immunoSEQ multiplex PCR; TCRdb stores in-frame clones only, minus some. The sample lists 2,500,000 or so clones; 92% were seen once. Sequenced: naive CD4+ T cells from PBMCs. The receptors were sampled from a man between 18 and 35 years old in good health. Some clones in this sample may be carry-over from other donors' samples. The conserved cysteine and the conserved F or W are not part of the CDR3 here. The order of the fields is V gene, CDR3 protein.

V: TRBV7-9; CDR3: ASSLQFRFAGTGHNEQF
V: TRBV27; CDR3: ASSLRARGSGYT
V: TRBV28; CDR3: ASSQAGANNNEQF
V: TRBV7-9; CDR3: ASSLGSGANYGYT
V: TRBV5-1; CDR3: ASSLEGRGNTIY
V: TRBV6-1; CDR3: ATQWTRYQETQY
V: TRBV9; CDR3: ASSGRQGGIETQY
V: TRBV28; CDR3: ASRRGGRETQY
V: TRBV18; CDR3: ASSQQNREAF
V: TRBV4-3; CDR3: ASSLGLAGGPAYEQY
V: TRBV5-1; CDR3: ASSHDSPNDGKLF
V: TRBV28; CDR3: ACFQGTANEQY
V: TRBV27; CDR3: ASSLFSDDRTFPSSQF
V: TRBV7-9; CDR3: ASSSGTAEQY
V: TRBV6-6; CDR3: ASSSGGPQH
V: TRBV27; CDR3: ASSSTWETLYNEQF
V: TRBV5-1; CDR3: ASSVQGGPDTQY
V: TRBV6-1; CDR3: ASSDRTGGGYGYT
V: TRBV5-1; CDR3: ASSSQGHEQY
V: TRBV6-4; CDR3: ASSVVAGGPYEQY
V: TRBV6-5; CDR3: ASSTVRPAEAF
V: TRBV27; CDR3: ASSHRTISAGELF
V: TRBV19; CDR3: ASRSSGTSYNEQF